These 25 T cell receptor beta chains originate from one sample sequenced in a study of blood T cell repertoires in COVID-19. Method: immunoSEQ multiplex PCR; TCRdb's copy keeps in-frame clones and lacks some. This table holds fewer than 250,000 clones, 84% found once. The sequenced sample consisted of peripheral blood. The receptors here all came from a woman in her 50s with active or convalescent COVID-19.

The chain has TRBV5-6 and TRBJ1-6, with D maybe TRBD1 (6 bases). Germline loops: CDR1 SGHDT, CDR2 YYEEEE. V was cut by 4 bases and J by 0 bases, with 14 bases left in between. This CDR3 has 17 residues. The CDR3 region has the DNA TGTGCCAGCAGCCGAGGGCAGGGGAGCTCCTATAATTCACCCCTCCACTTT. Its protein product is CASSRGQGSSYNSPLHF.

This rearrangement joins TRBV7-9 to TRBJ1-1; 7 positions match TRBD1. The CDR3 runs to 15 residues. Germline V gene sequence: CDR1 SEHNR, CDR2 FQNEAQ (reference sequence). Trimming cost V 5 bases and J 6 bases; bases outside gene matches: 12. CDR3 DNA sequence: TGTGCCAGCAGCAACCAGTACGGACAGGCCTCTGAAGCTTTCTTT. Its protein is CASSNQYGQASEAFF.

CDR3 loop: CASSVAGRADTEAFF. CDR3 sequence (DNA): TGTGCCAGCAGCGTAGCGGGCAGGGCGGACACTGAAGCTTTCTTT. The V gene is TRBV9, the J gene TRBJ1-1; a weak D match, TRBD1 (5 bases). From germline, CDR1 is SGDLS and CDR2 YYNGEE. V dropped 0 bases and J dropped 3 bases, with 12 bases sitting between them. The length of the CDR3 is 15 residues.

This clone was picked up one time. This chain joins TRBV5-1 and TRBJ2-3, with TRBD1 as a possible D gene (5 bases). The CDR3 runs to 16 residues. V was clipped by 0 bases and J by 8 bases, with 19 bases between them. The germline V gene encodes CDR1 SGHRS and CDR2 YFSETQ. CDR3 protein: CASSLAGRVDIGTQYF. The CDR3 coding sequence is TGCGCCAGCAGCTTGGCCGGCAGGGTGGATATAGGTACGCAGTATTTT.

This clone was found a few times. The chain joins TRBV2 to TRBJ2-3, with 7 bases identical to TRBD2. The V gene's germline CDR1 is SNHLY and CDR2 FYNNEI. The V segment lost 7 bases and the J segment 4 bases; nucleotides outside the gene matches: 5. The CDR3 spans 13 residues. Here the CDR3 reads CASTSGRSDTQYF. The CDR3 region has the DNA TGTGCCAGCACCTCCGGGAGGTCAGATACGCAGTATTTT.

The CDR3 spells CASSQGHPGPDTQYF. CDR3 sequence (DNA): TGCGCCAGCAGCCAAGGTCACCCAGGGCCAGATACGCAGTATTTT. The chain recombines TRBV4-1 with TRBJ2-3; D perhaps matches TRBD1 (5 bases). The CDR3 extends over 15 amino acids. The V end was cut by 1 base, the J end by 4 bases, with 12 bases between. Germline V gives CDR1 MGHRA, CDR2 YSYEKL.

This clone has a single count. This chain joins TRBV6-5 and TRBJ1-2; 10 bases fit TRBD1. V was pared by 5 bases and J by 14 bases, with 8 bases of the junction left unmatched. CDR3 length: 12 residues. Germline V gives CDR1 MNHEY, CDR2 SVGAGI. CDR3 sequence (DNA): TGTGCCAGCAGTACGGGACAGGGGAGGGAGACCTTC. Translating it yields CASSTGQGRETF.

J is TRBJ2-3 and V is TRBV9; 11 bases match TRBD2. Trimming cost V 0 bases and J 7 bases; bases outside gene matches: 4. This CDR3 region has 15 residues. CDR1 and CDR2 (germline): SGDLS, YYNGEE. Here the CDR3 reads CASSVGTSGRNTQYF. The DNA of the CDR3 is TGTGCCAGCAGCGTAGGTACTAGCGGGAGAAATACGCAGTATTTT.

The J gene is TRBJ2-3, the V gene TRBV24-1; D not certain. The length of the CDR3 is 14 residues. From germline, CDR1 is KGHDR and CDR2 SFDVKD. V lost 2 bases and J 4 bases, leaving 9 bases between the germline ends. The CDR3 DNA follows: TGTGCCACCAGTGATTCTCGCCAGTCAGATACGCAGTATTTT. Translating gives CATSDSRQSDTQYF.

The genes are TRBV2 and TRBJ2-7, with TRBD1 as a possible D gene (6 bases). CDR1 is SNHLY and CDR2 is FYNNEI in the germline V gene. The CDR3 has 16 residues. With 2 bases removed from V and 2 bases from J, the gap between germline ends came to 16 bases. This CDR3 reads CASSEQGLLDTYEQYV. Written as DNA, the CDR3 is TGTGCCAGCAGTGAACAGGGGTTATTGGACACCTACGAGCAGTACGTC.

The rearrangement links TRBV28 to TRBJ2-2; D remains ambiguous. In germline, CDR1 is MDHEN, CDR2 SYDVKM. V gave up 5 bases and J gave up 7 bases, with 8 bases separating them. CDR3 length: 12 residues. CDR3 nucleotide sequence: TGTGCCAGCAGTCCGTTCTTCGGGGAGCTGTTTTTT. The encoded protein is CASSPFFGELFF. Based on the CDR3 plus reference TRBV28 and TRBJ2-2, the full variable domain is DVKVTQSSRYLVKRTGEKVFLECVQDMDHENMFWYRQDPGLGLRLIYFSYDVKMKEKGDIPEGYSVSREKKERFSLILESASTNQTSMYLCASSPFFGELFFGEGSRLTVL.

The chain couples TRBV7-2 to TRBJ2-7; no firm D call. V was shortened by 10 bases and J by 0 bases, with 13 bases between the two germline ends. This CDR3 region has 13 residues. The germline V gene encodes CDR1 SGHTA and CDR2 FQGNSA. This CDR3 is CAIRNPLSYEQYF. DNA for the CDR3: TGTGCCATCAGAAATCCCCTCTCCTACGAGCAGTACTTC. The full variable domain, rest sourced from reference TRBV7-2 and TRBJ2-7, is GAGVSQSPSNKVTEKGKDVELRCDPISGHTALYWYRQSLGQGLEFLIYFQGNSAPDKSGLPSDRFSAERTGGSVSTLTIQRTQQEDSAVYLCAIRNPLSYEQYFGPGTRLTVT.

There are a few counts of this clone. This chain uses TRBV6-4 with TRBJ2-6, with D possibly matching TRBD1 (6 bases). Trimming pared 2 bases from V and 1 base from J, leaving 6 bases between. From germline, CDR1 is MRHNA and CDR2 SNTAGT. CDR3 size: 15 residues. In DNA, the CDR3 is TGTGCCAGCAGTGACGACAGGTCTGGGGCCAACGTCCTGACTTTC. As protein: CASSDDRSGANVLTF.

The chain joins TRBV19 to TRBJ2-7, with a tentative D call TRBD1 (5 bases). Germline assignment: CDR1 LNHDA and CDR2 SQIVND (reference sequence). V lost 3 bases to trimming and J lost 0 bases, with 18 bases between them. This CDR3 is built from 17 residues. CDR3 bases: TGTGCCAGTAGTATGAGGCTAGGGGCCCCCCTCTCCTACGAGCAGTACTTC. This sequence encodes CASSMRLGAPLSYEQYF.

This chain connects TRBV18 to TRBJ1-2, with TRBD1 identical over 7 bases. Germline CDR1 reads KGHSH; CDR2 reads LQKENI. The CDR3 runs to 15 residues. V was clipped by 3 bases and J by 3 bases; unmatched bases: 7. DNA of the CDR3: TGTGCCAGCTCACCTGACAGGGATGGGGACTATGGCTACACCTTC. Encoded protein: CASSPDRDGDYGYTF.

The chain joins TRBV19 to TRBJ2-1; D is unresolved. Germline CDR1 is LNHDA and CDR2 is SQIVND (reference sequence). V lost 3 bases, J lost 8 bases, and 11 bases lay in between. CDR3 length: 13 residues. The CDR3 DNA reads as TGTGCCAGTAGTATTCCCCGCGCTGATGAGCAGTTCTTC. It translates to CASSIPRADEQFF.

The chain is built from TRBV5-1 and TRBJ2-6, with D unclear. Germline assignment: CDR1 SGHRS and CDR2 YFSETQ. Trimming left V 7 bases short and J 0 bases short, with 11 bases between. There are 15 residues in the CDR3. The CDR3 DNA reads TGCGCCAGCTCGCTACGATCCTCTGGGGCCAACGTCCTGACTTTC. It encodes CASSLRSSGANVLTF.

J is TRBJ1-2 and V is TRBV5-4, with unresolved D. The ends were cut back, 0 bases at V and 5 bases at J, with 8 bases in the middle. The germline CDR1 and CDR2 sequences are SGHNT and YYREEE (reference sequence). This CDR3 comprises 13 residues. Here the CDR3 reads CASSLVQSYGYTF. Written as DNA, the CDR3 is TGTGCCAGCAGCTTGGTTCAGTCATATGGCTACACCTTC.

This clone is a singleton in its sample. The chain employs TRBV10-2 and TRBJ2-1, with D unresolved. V lost 3 bases, J lost 2 bases, and 14 bases lay in between. Looked up from germline, CDR1 is WSHSY and CDR2 is SAAADI. CDR3 length equals 16 residues. Written as DNA, the CDR3 is TGCGCCAGCAGTGATTGGTCTCACGAGGCCTACAATGAGCAGTTCTTC. Translation gives CASSDWSHEAYNEQFF.

The chain employs TRBV19 and TRBJ2-5, with a tentative D call TRBD1 (5 bases). Germline values: CDR1 LNHDA, CDR2 SQIVND (reference sequence). Trimming cost V 2 bases and J 2 bases, with 15 bases left between them. This CDR3 has 16 amino acids. The CDR3 region is CASSIIGVTGQETQYF. For the CDR3, the DNA is TGTGCCAGTAGTATAATAGGGGTGACCGGACAAGAGACCCAGTACTTC.

This chain joins TRBV28 and TRBJ1-2; TRBD1 matches at 9 bases. There are 15 residues in the CDR3. Germline CDR1 is MDHEN and CDR2 is SYDVKM. Trimming at V came to 6 bases and at J to 5 bases, leaving 10 bases not matched to a gene. CDR3 region: CASSPRLGTGYGYTF. In nucleotides, the CDR3 is TGTGCCAGCAGCCCCCGGCTCGGGACAGGGTATGGCTACACCTTC.

This chain uses TRBV28 with TRBJ2-3; D may be TRBD2 (7 bases). The CDR3 runs 17 residues. V lost 3 bases, J lost 3 bases, and 19 bases lay in between. CDR1 and CDR2 from the germline V gene are MDHEN and SYDVKM. DNA for the CDR3: TGTGCCAGCAGTTTCCCGCTGGGGGCGGGGGTAACAGATACGCAGTATTTT. Amino acid sequence: CASSFPLGAGVTDTQYF.

V and J are TRBV5-6 and TRBJ2-5, with D possibly being TRBD1 (6 bases). The ends were cut back, 2 bases at V and 5 bases at J, with 13 bases in the middle. Per the germline V gene, CDR1 is SGHDT and CDR2 is YYEEEE. The CDR3 covers 14 residues. The CDR3 spells CASSFLDSSETQYF. DNA of the CDR3: TGTGCCAGCAGCTTTTTGGACAGTTCCGAGACCCAGTACTTC.

This clone was recorded only once. The chain has TRBV3-1 (or the pseudogene TRBV3-2) and TRBJ1-5; D perhaps matches TRBD1 (5 bases). The CDR3 totals 14 residues. Trimming took 4 bases from V and 3 from J, leaving 10 bases between them. The germline V gene has CDR1 LGHDT and CDR2 YNNKEL (reference sequence). CDR3 coding DNA: TGTGCCAGCAGCCCAGGGCCCTCCAATCAGCCCCAGCATTTT. It translates to CASSPGPSNQPQHF.

The chain uses TRBV27 and TRBJ2-3; 13 nucleotides line up with TRBD2. Germline V gene lookup returns CDR1 MNHEY and CDR2 SMNVEV (reference sequence). V trimming: 3 bases; J trimming: 3 bases; junction bases outside the gene matches: 9. This CDR3 spans 18 amino acids. In DNA, the CDR3 is TGTGCCAGCAGTTTTAAGACGGGACTAGCGGGAAGAACAGATACGCAGTATTTT. The encoded protein is CASSFKTGLAGRTDTQYF.